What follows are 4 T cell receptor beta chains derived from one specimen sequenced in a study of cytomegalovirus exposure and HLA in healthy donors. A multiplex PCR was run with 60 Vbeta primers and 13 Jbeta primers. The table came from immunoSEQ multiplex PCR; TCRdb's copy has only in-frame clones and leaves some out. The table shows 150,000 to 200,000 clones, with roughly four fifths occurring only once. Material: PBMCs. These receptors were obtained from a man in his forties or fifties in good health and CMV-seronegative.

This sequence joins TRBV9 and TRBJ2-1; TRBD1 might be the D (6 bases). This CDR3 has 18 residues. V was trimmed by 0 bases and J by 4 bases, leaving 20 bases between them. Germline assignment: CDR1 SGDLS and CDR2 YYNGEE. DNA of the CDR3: TGTGCCAGCAGCGTAGTGGGCTCCGTGGGGGCAGGGTACAATGAGCAGTTCTTC. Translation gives CASSVVGSVGAGYNEQFF. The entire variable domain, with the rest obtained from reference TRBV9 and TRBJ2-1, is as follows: DSGVTQTPKHLITATGQRVTLRCSPRSGDLSVYWYQQSLDQGLQFLIQYYNGEERAKGNILERFSAQQFPDLHSELNLSSLELGDSALYFCASSVVGSVGAGYNEQFFGPGTRLTVL.

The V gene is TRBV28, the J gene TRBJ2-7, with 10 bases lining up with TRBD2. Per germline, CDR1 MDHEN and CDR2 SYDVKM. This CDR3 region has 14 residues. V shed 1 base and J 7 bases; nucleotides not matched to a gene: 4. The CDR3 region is CASSLFLAGEEQYF. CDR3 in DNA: TGTGCCAGCAGTTTATTTCTAGCGGGAGAAGAGCAGTACTTC.

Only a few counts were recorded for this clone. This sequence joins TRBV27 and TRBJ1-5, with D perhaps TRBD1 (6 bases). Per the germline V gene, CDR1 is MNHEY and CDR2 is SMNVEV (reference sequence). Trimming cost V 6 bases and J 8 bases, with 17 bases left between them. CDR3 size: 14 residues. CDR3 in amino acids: CASSKTGLIKPQHF. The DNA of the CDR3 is TGTGCCAGCAGCAAAACAGGGTTAATTAAGCCCCAGCATTTT.

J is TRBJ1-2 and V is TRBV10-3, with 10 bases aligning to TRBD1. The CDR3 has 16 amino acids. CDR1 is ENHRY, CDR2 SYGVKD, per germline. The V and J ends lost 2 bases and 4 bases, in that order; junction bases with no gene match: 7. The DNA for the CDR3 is TGTGCCATCAGTGAGGGGGACAGGGGATTTACCTATGGCTACACCTTC. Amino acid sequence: CAISEGDRGFTYGYTF.